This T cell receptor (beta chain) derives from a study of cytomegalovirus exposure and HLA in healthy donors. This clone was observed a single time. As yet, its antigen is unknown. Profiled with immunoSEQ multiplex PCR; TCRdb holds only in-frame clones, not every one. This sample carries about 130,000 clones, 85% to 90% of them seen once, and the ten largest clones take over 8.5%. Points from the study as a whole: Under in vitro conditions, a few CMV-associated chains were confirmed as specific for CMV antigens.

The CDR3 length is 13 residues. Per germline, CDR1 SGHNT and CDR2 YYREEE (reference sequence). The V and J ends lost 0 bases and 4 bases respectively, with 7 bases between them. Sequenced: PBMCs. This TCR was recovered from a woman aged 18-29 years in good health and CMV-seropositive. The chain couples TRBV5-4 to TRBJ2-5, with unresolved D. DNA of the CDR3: TGTGCCAGCAGCTTGGGACACCCAGAGACCCAGTACTTC. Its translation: CASSLGHPETQYF.